This is a list of T cell receptor beta chains from one sample in a study of T-cell reconstitution after alpha-beta-depleted transplantation in children. TCRdb ran MiXCR on the PCR reads and lists one entry per CDR3 protein. Of just over 950,000 distinct CDR3 sequences in the sample, around 30% were seen once. Sample: PBMCs, mostly from graft donor cells, taken 360 days after TCRalphabeta/CD19-depleted stem cell transplant. These receptors all come from a boy under two years old who had a stem cell transplant for SCID, so the T cells may come from the graft donor. CDR3s include the opening cysteine and the closing phenylalanine or tryptophan. Fields, in order: V gene, D gene, clone size, J gene, CDR3 DNA, CDR3 protein. A D gene is named only where the DNA matches it firmly. Some rows have no size entry. The others give once, few or many, or a class for an expanded clone.

TRBV5-4	NA	few	TRBJ2-2	TGTGCCAGCAGCTTTATGGCTAAGGGCGCCGGGGAGCTGTTTTTT	CASSFMAKGAGELFF
TRBV18	TRBD1	NA	TRBJ1-6	TGTGCCAGCTCACCGGGACAGCCGAGGGCACCCCTCCACTTT	CASSPGQPRAPLHF
TRBV7-2	NA	NA	TRBJ1-1	TGTGCCAGCAGCTTAATCGGGGTTTATGGCACTGAAGCTTTCTTT	CASSLIGVYGTEAFF
TRBV12-3/TRBV12-4	TRBD2	NA	TRBJ2-3	TGTGCCAGCAGTTTTATCGGGGGGATCACAGATACGCAGTATTTT	CASSFIGGITDTQYF
TRBV29-1	NA	few	TRBJ1-1	TGCAGCGTGCTTATAAACACTGAAGCTTTCTTT	CSVLINTEAFF
TRBV4-2	TRBD2	NA	TRBJ2-1	TGTGCCAGCAGCCTAAGGGCCGGACTAGCCATTAATGAGCAGTTCTTC	CASSLRAGLAINEQFF
TRBV28	NA	NA	TRBJ2-7	TGTGCCAGCAGTTTAGGGGTTAAAGGGGAGCAGTACTTC	CASSLGVKGEQYF
TRBV7-2	TRBD2	few	TRBJ2-7	TGTGCCAGCAGCTCCAGGACTAGCGGGCAGTACTTC	CASSSRTSGQYF
TRBV10-3	NA	NA	TRBJ2-1	TGTGCCATCAGTGAGTCGAGAGGGACCAGGGGGGACAATGAGCAGTTCTTC	CAISESRGTRGDNEQFF
TRBV28	NA	once	TRBJ2-3	TGTGCCAGCAGTCGGGCCGGGGGCCTTTTCACAGATACGCAGTATTTT	CASSRAGGLFTDTQYF